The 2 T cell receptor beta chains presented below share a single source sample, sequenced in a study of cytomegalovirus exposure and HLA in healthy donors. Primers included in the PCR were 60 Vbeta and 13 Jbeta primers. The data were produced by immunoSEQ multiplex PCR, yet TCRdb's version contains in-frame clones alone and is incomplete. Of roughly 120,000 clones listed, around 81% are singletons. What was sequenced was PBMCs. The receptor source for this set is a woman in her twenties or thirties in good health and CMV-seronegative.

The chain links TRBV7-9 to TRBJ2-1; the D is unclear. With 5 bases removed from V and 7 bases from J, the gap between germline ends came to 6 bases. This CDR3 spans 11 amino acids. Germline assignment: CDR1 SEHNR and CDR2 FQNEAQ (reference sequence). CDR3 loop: CASSRRNEQFF. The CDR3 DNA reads TGTGCCAGCAGCCGGAGAAATGAGCAGTTCTTC.

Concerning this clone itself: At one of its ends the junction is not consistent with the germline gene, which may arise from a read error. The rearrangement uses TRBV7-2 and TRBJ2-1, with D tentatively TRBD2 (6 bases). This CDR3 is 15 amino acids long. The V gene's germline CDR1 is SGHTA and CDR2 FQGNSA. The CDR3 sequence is CASSFVTSSHNEQFF. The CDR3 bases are TGTGCCAGCAGCTTTGTCACTAGCTCCCACAATGAGCAGTTCTTC.